This TCR beta chain was sequenced for a study of blood T cells in healthy people across ages. A second PCR, run for about 7 to 12 cycles, used a sample-barcoded 5' primer plus a J-beta primer mix. TCRdb processed the 5' RACE reads anew with MiXCR; each CDR3 protein has one entry. Of 550,000 to 600,000 distinct CDR3 sequences in the sample, around 50% were seen once. This clonotype showed up just a few times. This CDR3 comprises 13 residues. V was clipped by 2 bases and J by 5 bases, with 10 bases between them. Germline V CDR1 and CDR2: MNHEY, SMNVEV (reference sequence). The rearrangement links TRBV27 to TRBJ2-7; a weak D match, TRBD2 (5 bases). The sample was blood. This clonotype originated in a man aged 80 or over in good health. As DNA, the CDR3 is TGTGCCAGCAGTTTACAAGGGCGGGACGAGCAGTACTTC. As protein: CASSLQGRDEQYF.